The T cell receptor beta chain under discussion was sequenced for a study of blood T cells in healthy people across ages. Study observations and caveats: Relative to aged donors, long-lived donors carried more naive CD4+ cells and displayed higher diversity. For the donors, CMV status was unknown and possibly confounded expanded clonotype changes. With unsorted PBMCs, a conclusive comparison of naive versus antigen-experienced cells was not possible.

Each donor was a healthy Caucasian individual from Russia, aged about 6 to 95. Next came a second PCR, run for about 6 to 12 cycles, which used a sample-barcoded 5' primer along with a J-beta primer mix. TCRdb recomputed calls from the 5' RACE reads with MiXCR, one row per CDR3 protein. The sample has hundreds of thousands of distinct CDR3 sequences, around 21% seen once; the top ten hold roughly 3.9%. This CDR3 contains 14 residues. The ends were cut back, 1 base at V and 8 bases at J, with 11 bases in the middle. Germline V lookup: CDR1 LNHNV, CDR2 YYDKDF (reference sequence). In the case of this clonotype: Its target is unknown.

The rearrangement links TRBV15 to TRBJ2-2, with a weak D call TRBD2 (5 bases). The receptor's source is a man between 65 and 85 years old in good health. Sequencing was carried out using blood. The CDR3, as DNA: TGTGCCACCAGCAGAGGGGCAGCGGTGGGGGAGCTGTTTTTT. It encodes CATSRGAAVGELFF.